Listed here are 8 T cell receptor beta chains from one sample, sequenced in a study of blood T cell repertoires in COVID-19 (dated by TCRdb to 2018 to 2020). The protocol used for the library was the immunoSEQ multiplex PCR assay. Drawn from immuneACCESS, this table holds only the in-frame rearrangements with V and J called that TCRdb kept. Clones are partly lost; checked studies trace under half to an unresolved V gene and leave the rest unexplained. This sample is represented by over 150,000 clones; around 84% of them were singletons. About 0.95% of the sample is held by the ten biggest clonotypes. Sequenced material: peripheral blood. These receptors were collected from a man aged 40-50 years with acute or convalescent COVID-19.

The V and J genes are TRBV7-9 and TRBJ1-2; perhaps TRBD1 as D (5 bases). The germline V gene has CDR1 SEHNR and CDR2 FQNEAQ (reference sequence). The CDR3 consists of 16 residues. Trimming shortened V by 5 bases and J by 5 bases, and 21 bases separated the two germline ends. The CDR3 DNA follows: TGTGCCAGCAGCCGGGGGATTGAGAGGGAGGGGTATGGCTACACCTTC. It encodes CASSRGIEREGYGYTF.

The J gene is TRBJ1-1, the V gene TRBV18; D is undetermined. The CDR3 sequence is 15 residues long. V shed 1 base and J shed 4 bases, with 13 bases lying between them. CDR1 and CDR2 from the germline V gene are KGHSH and LQKENI. The CDR3, as DNA: TGTGCCAGCTCACCACTGCGGCAAATGAGCACTGAAGCTTTCTTT. It encodes CASSPLRQMSTEAFF.

The rearrangement links TRBV27 to TRBJ1-4, with D possibly TRBD1 on 5 matching bases. Germline CDR1 reads MNHEY; CDR2 reads SMNVEV (reference sequence). V was trimmed by 6 bases and J by 8 bases, leaving 16 bases between them. The CDR3 consists of 14 residues. The chain's CDR3 is CASSPRGGEEKLFF. The CDR3 bases are TGTGCCAGCAGCCCCCGGGGGGGGGAGGAAAAACTGTTTTTT.

The CDR3 reads CASSPGLAQRETQYF. The CDR3 nucleotides are TGTGCCAGCAGCCCCGGACTAGCGCAAAGGGAGACCCAGTACTTC. The rearrangement links TRBV5-5 to TRBJ2-5, with 9 bases matching TRBD2. Germline CDR1 and CDR2: SGHKS and YYEKEE (reference sequence). V was clipped by 4 bases and J by 5 bases; unmatched bases: 9. The CDR3 extends over 15 amino acids.

The chain has TRBV7-9 and TRBJ2-7, with no clear D. Trimming pared 4 bases from V and 0 bases from J, leaving 13 bases between. The germline CDR1 and CDR2 sequences are SEHNR and FQNEAQ (reference sequence). This CDR3 is built from 15 residues. This CDR3 reads CASSYADIGSYEQYF. CDR3 nucleotides: TGTGCCAGCAGCTATGCCGACATTGGCTCCTACGAGCAGTACTTC. The whole variable domain, remainder taken from reference TRBV7-9 and TRBJ2-7, is DTGVSQNPRHKITKRGQNVTFRCDPISEHNRLYWYRQTLGQGPEFLTYFQNEAQLEKSRLLSDRFSAERPKGSFSTLEIQRTEQGDSAMYLCASSYADIGSYEQYFGPGTRLTVT.

The rearrangement uses TRBV21-1 and TRBJ2-2; the tabulated D call, TRBD2, remains unverified against the DNA. TRBV21-1 is listed as a pseudogene. The CDR3 is 15 residues long. CDR3 amino acids: CATPPGRSNTGELFF. The DNA for the CDR3 is TGTGCCACCCCCCCCGGTCGGTCGAACACCGGGGAGCTGTTTTTT.

The rearrangement joins TRBV24-1 to TRBJ1-2; D unresolved. Trimming removed 5 bases at V and 2 bases at J, with 11 bases between. Germline values: CDR1 KGHDR, CDR2 SFDVKD. The CDR3 loop spans 14 amino acids. For the CDR3, the DNA is TGTGCCACCAGTGGGAGAGGGTCGAACTATGGCTACACCTTC. Encoded protein: CATSGRGSNYGYTF.

The chain uses TRBV2 and TRBJ2-5, with 10 positions matching TRBD1. The germline gives CDR1 SNHLY, CDR2 FYNNEI. J gave up 4 bases and V 7 bases, and 3 bases lay outside the gene matches. The CDR3 covers 13 residues. The DNA of the CDR3 is TGTGCCAGCAATCGGGACAGGGGAGAGACCCAGTACTTC. This translates into CASNRDRGETQYF.